This record covers a single T cell receptor beta chain. This CDR3 is 13 amino acids long. Trimming pared 1 base from V and 7 bases from J, leaving 8 bases between. CDR1 and CDR2 (germline): SGHTA, FQGNSA. Sequencing was performed with immunoSEQ multiplex PCR; in TCRdb, only in-frame clones are kept and a portion is missing. Here the sample spans about 24,000 clones, around 86% being singletons. The sample is drawn from a study of blood T cell repertoires in COVID-19. The TCR comes from a man aged 65 to 79 with acute or convalescent COVID-19. Input material: peripheral blood. This chain uses TRBV7-2 with TRBJ1-5; D uncertain. The CDR3 DNA reads TGTGCCAGCAGCTTAGGAGGGAAACAGCCCCAGCATTTT. As protein: CASSLGGKQPQHF. Full variable domain (rest looked up from reference TRBV7-2 and TRBJ1-5): GAGVSQSPSNKVTEKGKDVELRCDPISGHTALYWYRQSLGQGLEFLIYFQGNSAPDKSGLPSDRFSAERTGGSVSTLTIQRTQQEDSAVYLCASSLGGKQPQHFGDGTRLSIL.